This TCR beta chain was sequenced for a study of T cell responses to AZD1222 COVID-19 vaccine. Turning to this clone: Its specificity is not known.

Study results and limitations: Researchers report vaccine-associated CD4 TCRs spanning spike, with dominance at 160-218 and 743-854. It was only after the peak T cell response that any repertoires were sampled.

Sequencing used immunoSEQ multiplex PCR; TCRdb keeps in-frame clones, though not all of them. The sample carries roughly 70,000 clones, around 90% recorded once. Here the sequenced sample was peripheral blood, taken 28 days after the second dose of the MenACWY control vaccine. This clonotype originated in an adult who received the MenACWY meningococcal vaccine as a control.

CDR3 loop: CASSYSPGWGNTIYF. The CDR3 region has the DNA TGTGCCAGCAGTTACTCTCCGGGTTGGGGAAACACCATATATTTT. The chain couples TRBV6-5 to TRBJ1-3; D is ambiguous. CDR3 size: 15 residues. Trimming left V 0 bases short and J 4 bases short, with 10 bases between. Germline V lookup: CDR1 MNHEY, CDR2 SVGAGI.